The present TCR beta chain was sequenced within a study of beta chain features in type 1 diabetes. With 0 bases removed from V and 7 bases from J, the gap between germline ends came to 22 bases. The CDR3 runs 17 residues. CDR1 is MNHGY, CDR2 SVAAGI, per germline. CD45RO/CCR7/CD25/CD127/CD95/CD27 staining was used to isolate CD4+ naive, central memory, regulatory and stem cell-like memory cells by sorting. As concerns this clone: What it recognizes is unknown.

The investigators reverse transcribed all of the isolated RNA, so they sequenced expressed TCRB transcripts. The assay was immunoSEQ multiplex PCR, and TCRdb's table has in-frame clones only and misses some. The sample yields over 350,000 clones, over 12% seen once. Findings and limits, study-wide: Sequencing the cDNA could make cells with high TCR expression show up more than they should. Whether TCRB rearrangement is influenced by HLA type went unresolved here.

V usage is TRBV6-9 and J usage is TRBJ2-7; weak D call: TRBD2 (5 bases). The TCR sequence derives from a woman under 30 in good health. The sequenced sample consisted of naive CD4+ T cells from blood. In nucleotides, the CDR3 is TGTGCCAGCAGTTATTCAGAGGGAACTAGGGTGCCGGGGGAGCAGTACTTC. Translated: CASSYSEGTRVPGEQYF.